The 3 T cell receptor beta chains reported below all come from one sample, sequenced in a study of T cell repertoires in cytomegalovirus infection. TCRdb ran MiXCR on the reads and lists one entry per CDR3 protein. The sample has around 100,000 distinct CDR3 sequences, about 33% seen once. These receptors have no identified antigens. Sequencing used CD8+ T cells from cultured PBMCs, obtained from culture after CMV antigen stimulation. These receptors originate from a human donor in good health (CMV status not recorded). Some clones in this sample may be carry-over from other donors' samples.

This clonotype was picked up many times. J is TRBJ2-7 and V is TRBV4-1; 8 bases match TRBD2. Germline V gene sequence: CDR1 MGHRA, CDR2 YSYEKL. The CDR3 extends over 18 amino acids. Trimming at V came to 1 base and at J to 4 bases, leaving 15 bases not matched to a gene. In DNA form, the CDR3 reads TGCGCCAGCAGCCAAGTCGATTTCCTACCCGGGGGGGGGTACGAGCAGTACTTC. Its protein product is CASSQVDFLPGGGYEQYF.

This clonotype was seen at least ten times. The rearrangement joins TRBV7-9 to TRBJ2-5; D is perhaps TRBD1 (6 bases). From germline, CDR1 is SEHNR and CDR2 FQNEAQ (reference sequence). The length of the CDR3 is 13 residues. V lost 2 bases to trimming and J lost 3 bases, with 7 bases between them. CDR3 DNA: TGTGCCAGCAGCTTATCAGGGGAAGAGACCCAGTACTTC. Residues: CASSLSGEETQYF.

The chain has TRBV7-2 and TRBJ2-1; D may be TRBD2 (6 bases). Germline CDR1 SGHTA, CDR2 FQGNSA. Trimming took off 5 bases at V and 6 bases at J, with 20 bases between the two ends. This CDR3 region has 16 residues. As DNA, the CDR3 is TGTGCCAGCAGCCTCGTGACCGGGGGATACGGCAATGAGCAGTTCTTC. Its translation is CASSLVTGGYGNEQFF. Full variable domain (outside the CDR3, taken from reference TRBV7-2 and TRBJ2-1): GAGVSQSPSNKVTEKGKDVELRCDPISGHTALYWYRQSLGQGLEFLIYFQGNSAPDKSGLPSDRFSAERTGGSVSTLTIQRTQQEDSAVYLCASSLVTGGYGNEQFFGPGTRLTVL.